What follows are 25 T cell receptor beta chains derived from one specimen sequenced in a study of OX40 agonist ivuxolimab in advanced cancers. Library construction relied on the immunoSEQ multiplex PCR assay. TCRdb's version of the immuneACCESS table is confined to in-frame rearrangements and falls short of the full clone set. An unresolved V gene accounts for under half of the shortfall where checked; the remainder is of unknown origin. The sample table records under 85,000 clones; 85% to 95% of these occur just once. Roughly 20% of the sample is in the top ten clones. The sample consisted of CD4+ or CD8+ T cells sorted from blood, taken in a trial of the OX40 agonist ivuxolimab. The receptor set was obtained from an adult with an advanced solid tumor such as melanoma, head and neck, liver or kidney cancer.

This clone was recorded once. The rearrangement uses TRBV7-2 and TRBJ2-7; TRBD1 might be the D (5 bases). The length of the CDR3 is 14 residues. Germline V gene lookup returns CDR1 SGHTA and CDR2 FQGNSA. V lost 5 bases, J lost 4 bases, and 15 bases lay in between. The CDR3 DNA follows: TGTGCCAGCAGCCCCACCGGACACCAATACGAGCAGTACTTC. Translating it yields CASSPTGHQYEQYF.

The chain uses TRBV4-1 and TRBJ2-7, with 8 bases fitting TRBD1. Looked up from germline, CDR1 is MGHRA and CDR2 is YSYEKL. The CDR3 sequence is 15 residues long. Unmatched junction bases numbered 6, after V lost 3 bases and J lost 2 bases. The CDR3 sequence is CASSQTGEGPYEQYF. The CDR3 nucleotides are TGCGCCAGCAGCCAGACAGGGGAAGGACCCTACGAGCAGTACTTC.

The CDR3 is CASSVALAGGLDTQYF. The CDR3 coding sequence is TGTGCCAGCAGCGTAGCACTAGCGGGAGGTTTGGATACGCAGTATTTT. The rearrangement links TRBV9 to TRBJ2-3, with TRBD2 identical over 12 bases. Germline V gene data show CDR1 as SGDLS and CDR2 as YYNGEE. After removal of 0 bases from V and 6 bases from J, the junction contained 5 bases not matched to a gene. This CDR3 comprises 16 residues.

The chain couples TRBV11-2 to TRBJ2-7; D is undetermined. This CDR3 spans 12 amino acids. The V gene lost 5 bases and the J gene lost 9 bases, with 14 bases spanning the gap. Per the germline V gene, CDR1 is SGHAT and CDR2 is FQNNGV. CDR3 nucleotide sequence: TGTGCCAGCAGCCCAAGTAGCTGGGCGCAGTACTTC. This gives the protein CASSPSSWAQYF.

This rearrangement joins TRBV4-3 to TRBJ2-7; 14 nucleotides agree with TRBD2. Germline CDR1 LGHNA, CDR2 YSLEER. The V segment lost 4 bases and the J segment 3 bases; nucleotides outside the gene matches: 5. This CDR3 has 16 amino acids. DNA of the CDR3: TGCGCCAGCAGCCCCGACGGGACTAGCGGGAGCTACGAGCAGTACTTC. Translated: CASSPDGTSGSYEQYF.

The chain combines TRBV7-6 with TRBJ2-7; 10 positions agree with TRBD1. CDR1 and CDR2 (germline): SGHVS, FNYEAQ. The CDR3 runs to 13 residues. V was pared by 5 bases and J by 5 bases, with 3 bases of the junction left unmatched. The CDR3 DNA reads TGTGCCAGCAGCCGGGACAGGGGCCACGAGCAGTACTTC. It is translated as CASSRDRGHEQYF.

This chain joins TRBV7-6 and TRBJ1-1, with no clear D. Germline V gives CDR1 SGHVS, CDR2 FNYEAQ. The V end was cut by 3 bases, the J end by 6 bases, with 17 bases between. CDR3 size: 15 residues. The CDR3 loop is CASSLTTETIAEAFF. The DNA for the CDR3 is TGTGCCAGCAGCTTGACAACCGAAACAATCGCTGAAGCTTTCTTT.

V usage is TRBV6-5 and J usage is TRBJ2-5; TRBD2 aligns across 11 bases. The CDR3 runs 15 residues. Unmatched junction bases numbered 2, after V lost 0 bases and J lost 5 bases. Germline CDR1 MNHEY, CDR2 SVGAGI. For the CDR3, the DNA is TGTGCCAGCAGTTACTCACTAGCGGGAGTGGAGACCCAGTACTTC. Protein sequence: CASSYSLAGVETQYF.

The V and J genes are TRBV4-1 and TRBJ2-7; either TRBD1 or TRBD2 may supply D (6 bases each). The CDR3 runs 13 residues. Germline assignment: CDR1 MGHRA and CDR2 YSYEKL. V was shortened by 2 bases and J by 6 bases, with 11 bases between the two germline ends. The CDR3 coding sequence is TGCGCCAGCAGCCAAACTAGCAGGGGCGAGCAGTACTTC. This sequence encodes CASSQTSRGEQYF.

The V and J genes are TRBV11-2 and TRBJ2-5, with no clear D. The V end was cut by 1 base, the J end by 0 bases, with 12 bases between. The CDR3 consists of 16 residues. Germline V gene data show CDR1 as SGHAT and CDR2 as FQNNGV. The CDR3 nucleotides read TGTGCCAGCAGCTTAGTCTTAACCGGGTACCAAGAGACCCAGTACTTC. The encoded protein is CASSLVLTGYQETQYF.

This sequence joins TRBV7-6 and TRBJ1-2, with TRBD1 matching 8 bases. The V gene's germline CDR1 is SGHVS and CDR2 FNYEAQ. Unmatched junction bases numbered 5, after V lost 1 base and J lost 4 bases. The CDR3 consists of 15 residues. The CDR3 region has the DNA TGTGCCAGCAGCTTAGGGACAGGGAGGGTCTATGGCTACACCTTC. This gives the protein CASSLGTGRVYGYTF.

CDR3 loop: CASSYIRQAIYGYTF. CDR3 in DNA: TGTGCCAGCAGTTACATTAGACAGGCGATCTATGGCTACACCTTC. This chain links TRBV6-5 with TRBJ1-2, with D perhaps TRBD1 (6 bases). The CDR3 sequence is 15 residues long. Germline lookup yields CDR1 MNHEY and CDR2 SVGAGI. Trimming removed 2 bases at V and 4 bases at J, with 14 bases between.

This clone is labeled as medium-sized. J is TRBJ2-2 and V is TRBV5-8; a weak D match, TRBD2 (7 bases). From germline, CDR1 is SGHTS and CDR2 YDEGEE. V lost 4 bases and J lost 3, with 13 bases in between. This CDR3 contains 15 residues. DNA of the CDR3: TGTGCCAGCAGCGGGGGGGGCATCGACACCGGGGAGCTGTTTTTT. Translating it yields CASSGGGIDTGELFF. Full variable domain (rest looked up from reference TRBV5-8 and TRBJ2-2): EAGVTQSPTHLIKTRGQQATLRCSPISGHTSVYWYQQALGLGLQFLLWYDEGEERNRGNFPPRFSGRQFPNYSSELNVNALELEDSALYLCASSGGGIDTGELFFGEGSRLTVL.

V usage is TRBV2 and J usage is TRBJ1-4; 9 nucleotides match TRBD1. After removal of 7 bases from V and 3 bases from J, the junction contained 15 bases not matched to a gene. The length of the CDR3 is 18 residues. Germline loops: CDR1 SNHLY, CDR2 FYNNEI. CDR3 sequence: CASIPGQGMMGANEKLFF. CDR3 bases: TGTGCCAGCATCCCGGGACAGGGTATGATGGGGGCTAATGAAAAACTGTTTTTT.

This clone appeared a few times. The chain uses TRBV30 and TRBJ1-1; TRBD1 is a possible D gene (5 bases). Germline V gene sequence: CDR1 GTSNPN, CDR2 SVGIG (reference sequence). V was clipped by 5 bases and J by 4 bases, with 11 bases between them. The CDR3 is made up of 12 amino acids. For the CDR3, the DNA is TGTGCCTGGTCCACAGGATCCACTGAAGCTTTCTTT. Its translation: CAWSTGSTEAFF.

The CDR3 coding sequence is TGTGCCAGCAGTTACTCGGCCGGACGAAATCAGCCCCAGCATTTT. This gives the protein CASSYSAGRNQPQHF. The chain combines TRBV6-6 with TRBJ1-5; D gene uncertain. CDR1 and CDR2 from the germline V gene are MNHNY and SVGAGI (reference sequence). The V gene lost 0 bases and the J gene lost 4 bases, with 10 bases spanning the gap. The CDR3 is 15 residues long.

The chain uses TRBV6-5 and TRBJ2-7; TRBD1 aligns across 7 bases. The CDR3 loop spans 15 amino acids. Germline CDR1 reads MNHEY; CDR2 reads SVGAGI. With V trimmed by 6 bases and J by 2 bases, 10 bases remained unmatched. The CDR3 DNA reads as TGTGCCAGCAGGTCCGGGACAGTGGTCCCCTACGAGCAGTACTTC. Translated, it gives CASRSGTVVPYEQYF.

The chain uses TRBV6-6 and TRBJ2-1; D ambiguous. The V gene lost 1 base and the J gene lost 4 bases, with 5 bases spanning the gap. This CDR3 is built from 13 residues. CDR1 is MNHNY and CDR2 is SVGAGI in the germline V gene (reference sequence). The CDR3 loop is CASSYYGYNEQFF. In nucleotides, the CDR3 is TGTGCCAGCAGTTACTACGGATACAATGAGCAGTTCTTC.

V usage is TRBV7-3 and J usage is TRBJ2-2; TRBD2 matches 11 bases. The V segment lost 5 bases and the J segment 5 bases; nucleotides outside the gene matches: 7. The germline V gene encodes CDR1 SGHTA and CDR2 FQGTGA. The CDR3 has 16 residues. DNA of the CDR3: TGTGCCAGCAGCCCAACTAGCGGGAGCTTGACCGGGGAGCTGTTTTTT. Protein product: CASSPTSGSLTGELFF.

The chain has TRBV9 and TRBJ1-3; no reliable D call. The CDR3 is 17 amino acids. The V end was cut by 0 bases, the J end by 0 bases, with 13 bases between. Looked up from germline, CDR1 is SGDLS and CDR2 is YYNGEE. The DNA of the CDR3 is TGTGCCAGCAGCGTAGACGCACAGTCAACCTCTGGAAACACCATATATTTT. Its translation is CASSVDAQSTSGNTIYF. Full variable domain (missing parts from reference TRBV9 and TRBJ1-3): DSGVTQTPKHLITATGQRVTLRCSPRSGDLSVYWYQQSLDQGLQFLIQYYNGEERAKGNILERFSAQQFPDLHSELNLSSLELGDSALYFCASSVDAQSTSGNTIYFGEGSWLTVV.

V is TRBV7-6 and J is TRBJ2-3, with D possibly being TRBD1 (6 bases). CDR3 length equals 17 residues. The V end was cut by 1 base, the J end by 1 base, with 15 bases between. The V gene's germline CDR1 is SGHVS and CDR2 FNYEAQ. The CDR3 bases are TGTGCCAGCAGCTTAGAAAGACAGGTAGCCCGCACAGATACGCAGTATTTT. Amino acids: CASSLERQVARTDTQYF. Full variable domain (missing parts from reference TRBV7-6 and TRBJ2-3): GAGVSQSPRYKVTKRGQDVALRCDPISGHVSLYWYRQALGQGPEFLTYFNYEAQQDKSGLPNDRFSAERPEGSISTLTIQRTEQRDSAMYRCASSLERQVARTDTQYFGPGTRLTVL.

This chain links TRBV7-2 with TRBJ1-6, with TRBD1 identical over 8 bases. Germline assignment: CDR1 SGHTA and CDR2 FQGNSA. This CDR3 is 15 amino acids long. The trim removed 1 base at V and 9 bases at J, leaving 5 bases unmatched. In DNA form, the CDR3 reads TGTGCCAGCAGCTTAGTGTCAGGGGGCGGTTCACCCCTCCACTTT. Translating gives CASSLVSGGGSPLHF.

The chain employs TRBV27 and TRBJ2-3, with TRBD2 matching 14 bases. Trimming at V came to 5 bases and at J to 5 bases, leaving 9 bases not matched to a gene. CDR1 MNHEY and CDR2 SMNVEV come from the germline V gene (reference sequence). This CDR3 has 17 residues. The CDR3 reads CASSLWTSGGLVDTQYF. In nucleotides, the CDR3 is TGTGCCAGCAGTCTGTGGACTAGCGGGGGGTTAGTAGATACGCAGTATTTT.

The genes are TRBV5-1 and TRBJ2-1; TRBD2 might be the D (6 bases). Between the trimmed V and J ends, which lost 0 bases and 6 bases, there was a span of 10 bases. The CDR3 has 14 residues. Germline V gene lookup returns CDR1 SGHRS and CDR2 YFSETQ. CDR3 in amino acids: CASSLGGTPNEQFF. CDR3 DNA: TGCGCCAGCAGCTTGGGGGGGACTCCCAATGAGCAGTTCTTC.

V gene TRBV4-3 combines with J gene TRBJ2-7; TRBD2 is a possible D gene (6 bases). This CDR3 comprises 16 residues. Germline V gene lookup returns CDR1 LGHNA and CDR2 YSLEER. V gave up 0 bases and J gave up 2 bases, with 14 bases separating them. The CDR3 reads CASSQDRAGLPYEQYF. The CDR3 region has the DNA TGCGCCAGCAGCCAAGATAGGGCGGGACTCCCCTACGAGCAGTACTTC.